One and the same sample provided the 22 T cell receptor beta chains below, sequenced in a study of identical twins. TCRdb re-called the 5' RACE reads with MiXCR, one entry per CDR3 protein. The sample holds more than 400,000 distinct CDR3 sequences; 12% to 15% are singletons and the top ten take roughly 0.4%. The same sample was also studied in work on yellow fever vaccine responses in identical twins.

Input material: CD4+ T cells sorted from blood. The receptors derive from a woman between 18 and 29 years old in good health.

This clonotype was detected many times. This sequence joins TRBV12-3 or TRBV12-4 and TRBJ2-7, with a possible D match to TRBD1 (5 bases). The CDR3 loop spans 13 amino acids. Trimming cost V 0 bases and J 3 bases, with 6 bases left between them. The CDR3 protein is CASSLAGVYEQYF. The CDR3 DNA follows: TGTGCCAGCAGTTTAGCAGGGGTCTACGAGCAGTACTTC.

This chain links TRBV5-1 with TRBJ2-5, with no clear D. Between the trimmed V and J ends, which lost 0 bases and 1 base, there was a span of 7 bases. Looked up from germline, CDR1 is SGHRS and CDR2 is YFSETQ. This CDR3 is built from 14 residues. DNA for the CDR3: TGCGCCAGCAGCTTGGCGACGATCCAAGAGACCCAGTACTTC. Encoded protein: CASSLATIQETQYF.

The J gene is TRBJ1-5, the V gene TRBV3-1; no definite D call. Germline V gene data show CDR1 as LGHDT and CDR2 as YNNKEL (reference sequence). V dropped 0 bases and J dropped 2 bases, with 5 bases sitting between them. This CDR3 is 14 amino acids long. CDR3 bases: TGTGCCAGCAGCCAAGATGTGGGCAATCAGCCCCAGCATTTT. Residues: CASSQDVGNQPQHF. The whole variable domain, filled in from reference TRBV3-1 and TRBJ1-5, reads DTAVSQTPKYLVTQMGNDKSIKCEQNLGHDTMYWYKQDSKKFLKIMFSYNNKELIINETVPNRFSPKSPDKAHLNLHINSLELGDSAVYFCASSQDVGNQPQHFGDGTRLSIL.

V usage is TRBV5-1 and J usage is TRBJ2-5; 12 bases are a match to TRBD2. Germline lookup yields CDR1 SGHRS and CDR2 YFSETQ. The CDR3 runs 16 residues. With V trimmed by 0 bases and J by 4 bases, 4 bases remained unmatched. The CDR3 spells CASSLELAGGGETQYF. The CDR3 DNA reads as TGCGCCAGCAGCTTGGAACTAGCGGGAGGAGGAGAGACCCAGTACTTC.

This rearrangement joins TRBV2 to TRBJ2-1; 7 bases line up with TRBD1. V trimming: 3 bases; J trimming: 10 bases; junction bases outside the gene matches: 3. The CDR3 has 12 residues. The germline V gene encodes CDR1 SNHLY and CDR2 FYNNEI. The CDR3 region has the DNA TGTGCCAGCAGTGACCCGGGACAGGAGCAGTTCTTC. Translating gives CASSDPGQEQFF.

The gene calls are TRBV25-1 and TRBJ1-5, with D maybe TRBD1 (5 bases). Trimming shortened V by 1 base and J by 7 bases, and 11 bases separated the two germline ends. The germline gives CDR1 MGHDK, CDR2 SYGVNS. The CDR3 sequence is 14 residues long. CDR3 loop: CASSEWSGNQPQHF. CDR3 sequence (DNA): TGTGCCAGCAGTGAATGGTCAGGGAACCAGCCCCAGCATTTT.

The chain recombines TRBV2 with TRBJ1-1; the D gene is possibly TRBD1 (6 bases). V was clipped by 5 bases and J by 7 bases, with 11 bases between them. From germline, CDR1 is SNHLY and CDR2 FYNNEI. The CDR3 extends over 12 amino acids. CDR3 protein: CASSYRVGEAFF. The CDR3 bases are TGTGCCAGCAGTTACAGGGTGGGTGAAGCTTTCTTT.

This clonotype was seen many times. This rearrangement joins TRBV5-1 to TRBJ2-1; 7 nucleotides match TRBD2. The CDR3 loop spans 14 amino acids. V lost 5 bases to trimming and J lost 6 bases; unmatched junction nucleotides: 8. Germline CDR1 and CDR2: SGHRS and YFSETQ. CDR3 in DNA: TGCGCCAGCAGAGATTTCAGCGGGACCAATGAGCAGTTCTTC. It is translated as CASRDFSGTNEQFF.

This clonotype showed up just a few times. This chain uses TRBV7-9 with TRBJ2-3; 8 positions match TRBD2. The CDR3 is made up of 15 amino acids. CDR1 and CDR2 from the germline V gene are SEHNR and FQNEAQ (reference sequence). Trimming at V came to 4 bases and at J to 1 base, leaving 4 bases not matched to a gene. The CDR3 DNA reads as TGTGCCAGCAGCTCTCAAGCGGGGGGCACAGATACGCAGTATTTT. Amino acids: CASSSQAGGTDTQYF.

The chain couples TRBV7-9 to TRBJ2-3; perhaps TRBD2 as D (7 bases). CDR1 is SEHNR and CDR2 is FQNEAQ in the germline V gene (reference sequence). This CDR3 comprises 15 residues. V gave up 5 bases and J gave up 5 bases, with 17 bases separating them. CDR3 in DNA: TGTGCCAGCAGCCTCTACACAGGGAGGGGAGATACGCAGTATTTT. Amino acids: CASSLYTGRGDTQYF.

This clonotype was observed a few times. The chain joins TRBV14 to TRBJ2-1; no definite D call. Trimming removed 0 bases from V and 7 bases from J, with 7 bases in between. Germline V gene data show CDR1 as SGHDN and CDR2 as FVKESK. The CDR3 contains 13 residues. DNA for the CDR3: TGTGCCAGCAGCCAAGAGCTCTTAAATGAGCAGTTCTTC. Protein product: CASSQELLNEQFF.

CDR3: CASSQDAGTPSYEQYF. In DNA form, the CDR3 reads TGTGCCAGCAGCCAAGATGCCGGGACTCCCTCCTACGAGCAGTACTTC. The rearrangement uses TRBV3-1 and TRBJ2-7; tentative D call: TRBD2 (6 bases). The germline gives CDR1 LGHDT, CDR2 YNNKEL (reference sequence). The CDR3 loop spans 16 amino acids. V gave up 0 bases and J gave up 0 bases, with 12 bases separating them.

In the case of this clonotype: One end of the junction does not line up with germline, which may come from a read error. The chain employs TRBV10-3 and TRBJ2-7; D not resolved. This CDR3 region has 14 residues. Germline V CDR1 and CDR2: ENHRY, SYGVKD. The CDR3 protein is CAISDGRRTYDQYF. The CDR3 DNA reads TGTGCCATCAGTGACGGCAGGCGGACCTACGACCAGTACTTC.

This clonotype was detected many times. This chain connects TRBV6-1 to TRBJ2-3; 9 bases are shared with TRBD1. Trimming took 7 bases from V and 4 from J; bases not matched to a gene: 6. The CDR3 covers 14 residues. Germline V CDR1 and CDR2: MNHNS, SASEGT. The CDR3 nucleotides read TGTGCCAGCAAAGGACAGGGGCGGGCAGATACGCAGTATTTT. Protein product: CASKGQGRADTQYF.

This clonotype was seen repeatedly, ten times or more. J is TRBJ2-7 and V is TRBV3-1, with D unclear. CDR3 length equals 14 residues. Between the trimmed V and J ends, which lost 1 base and 2 bases, there was a span of 9 bases. From germline, CDR1 is LGHDT and CDR2 YNNKEL (reference sequence). As DNA, the CDR3 is TGTGCCAGCAGCCAAGGGCAGCGAGCCTACGAGCAGTACTTC. Its protein is CASSQGQRAYEQYF.

This clonotype came up a few times. The chain recombines TRBV20-1 with TRBJ2-3, with unresolved D. The germline V and J ends were trimmed by 0 bases and 4 bases, with 14 bases remaining between them. From germline, CDR1 is DFQATT and CDR2 SNEGSKA (reference sequence). The CDR3 covers 15 residues. This chain's CDR3 is CSARDGSLYADTQYF. In nucleotides, the CDR3 is TGCAGTGCTAGAGATGGGTCTCTTTACGCAGATACGCAGTATTTT.

This chain joins TRBV28 and TRBJ2-7, with 7 bases fitting TRBD2. The CDR3 length is 14 residues. The germline V gene encodes CDR1 MDHEN and CDR2 SYDVKM. J lost 4 bases, V lost 8 bases, and 11 bases had no gene match. CDR3 coding DNA: TGTGCCAGCGTCCGCCCGGGGGGTGGATACGAGCAGTACTTC. Translation gives CASVRPGGGYEQYF.

This clonotype was recorded a few times. The DNA of the CDR3 is TGTGCCAGCAGCAGACGCAGGGGAACTGAAGCTTTCTTT. Encoded protein: CASSRRRGTEAFF. V gene TRBV11-2 combines with J gene TRBJ1-1; D may be TRBD1 (6 bases). The CDR3 consists of 13 residues. The ends were cut back, 5 bases at V and 5 bases at J, with 12 bases in the middle. Germline V gene lookup returns CDR1 SGHAT and CDR2 FQNNGV.

This clonotype was found many times. The chain couples TRBV7-6 to TRBJ1-1; TRBD1 might be the D (5 bases). V dropped 5 bases and J dropped 1 base, with 8 bases sitting between them. This CDR3 spans 13 amino acids. Germline V gene lookup returns CDR1 SGHVS and CDR2 FNYEAQ. In DNA form, the CDR3 reads TGTGCCAGCAGCGCCACAGGGAACACTGAAGCTTTCTTT. It encodes CASSATGNTEAFF.

In this sample, this clonotype turned up a few times. The V call is TRBV12-3 or TRBV12-4, the J call TRBJ2-7; perhaps TRBD1 as D (6 bases). CDR3 length equals 13 residues. V shed 3 bases and J shed 5 bases, with 11 bases lying between them. CDR3 protein: CASSFTQGDEQYF. CDR3 in DNA: TGTGCCAGCAGTTTCACACAGGGTGACGAGCAGTACTTC.

The chain employs TRBV10-3 and TRBJ2-1; D gene ambiguous. V was shortened by 3 bases and J by 2 bases, with 17 bases between the two germline ends. This CDR3 contains 17 residues. Per the germline V gene, CDR1 is ENHRY and CDR2 is SYGVKD. In DNA, the CDR3 is TGTGCCATCAGTGATAGAGTAGGCTATACGACCTACAATGAGCAGTTCTTC. Translated: CAISDRVGYTTYNEQFF.

V gene TRBV5-1 combines with J gene TRBJ2-2; 15 bases line up with TRBD2. The V and J ends lost 4 bases and 0 bases, in that order; junction bases with no gene match: 7. The CDR3 has 19 amino acids. From germline, CDR1 is SGHRS and CDR2 YFSETQ. DNA of the CDR3: TGCGCCAGCAGCCCCAGGACTAGCGGGGGGGCCGCGAACACCGGGGAGCTGTTTTTT. Translation gives CASSPRTSGGAANTGELFF.